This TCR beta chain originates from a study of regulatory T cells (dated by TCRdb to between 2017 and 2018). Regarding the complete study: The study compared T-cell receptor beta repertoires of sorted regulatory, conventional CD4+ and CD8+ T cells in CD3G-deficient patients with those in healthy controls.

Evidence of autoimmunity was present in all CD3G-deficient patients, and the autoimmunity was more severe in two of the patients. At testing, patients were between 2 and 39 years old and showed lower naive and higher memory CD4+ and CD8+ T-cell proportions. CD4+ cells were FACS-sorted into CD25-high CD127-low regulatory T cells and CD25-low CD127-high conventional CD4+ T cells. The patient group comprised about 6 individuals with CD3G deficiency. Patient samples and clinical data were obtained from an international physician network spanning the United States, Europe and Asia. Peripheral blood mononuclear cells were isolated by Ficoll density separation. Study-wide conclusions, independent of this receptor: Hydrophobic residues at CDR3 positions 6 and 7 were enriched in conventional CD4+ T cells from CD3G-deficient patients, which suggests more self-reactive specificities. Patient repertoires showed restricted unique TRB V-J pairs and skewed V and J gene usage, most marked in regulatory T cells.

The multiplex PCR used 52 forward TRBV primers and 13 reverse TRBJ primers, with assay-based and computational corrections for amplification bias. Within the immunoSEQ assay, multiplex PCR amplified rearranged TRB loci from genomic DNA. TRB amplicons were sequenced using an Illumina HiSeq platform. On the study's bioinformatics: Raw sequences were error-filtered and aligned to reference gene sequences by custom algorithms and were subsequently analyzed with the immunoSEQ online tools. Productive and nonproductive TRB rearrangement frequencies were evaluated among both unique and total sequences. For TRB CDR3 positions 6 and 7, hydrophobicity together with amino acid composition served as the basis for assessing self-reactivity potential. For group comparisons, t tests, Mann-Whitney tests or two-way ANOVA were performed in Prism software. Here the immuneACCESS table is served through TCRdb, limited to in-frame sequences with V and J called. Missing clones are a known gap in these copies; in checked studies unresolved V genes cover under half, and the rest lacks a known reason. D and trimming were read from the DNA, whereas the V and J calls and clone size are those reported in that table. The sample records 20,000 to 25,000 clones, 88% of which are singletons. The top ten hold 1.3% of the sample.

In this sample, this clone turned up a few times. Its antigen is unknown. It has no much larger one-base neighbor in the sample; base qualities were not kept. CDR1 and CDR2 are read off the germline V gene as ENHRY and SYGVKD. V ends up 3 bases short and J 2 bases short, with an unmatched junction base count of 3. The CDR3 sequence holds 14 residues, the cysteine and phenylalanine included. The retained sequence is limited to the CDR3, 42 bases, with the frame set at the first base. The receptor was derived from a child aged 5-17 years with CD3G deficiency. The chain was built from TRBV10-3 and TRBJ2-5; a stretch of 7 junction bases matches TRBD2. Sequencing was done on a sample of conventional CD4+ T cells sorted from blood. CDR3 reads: CAISDGRKQETQYF. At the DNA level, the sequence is TGTGCCATCAGTGACGGGAGGAAACAAGAGACCCAGTACTTC.